The 7 T cell receptor beta chains in this list originate from one sample, sequenced in a study of OX40 agonist ivuxolimab in advanced cancers. Libraries were prepared by immunoSEQ multiplex PCR; TCRdb keeps only in-frame clonotypes and omits some of them. The sample records some 70,000 clones, roughly 90% being singletons. Sequenced here: CD4+ or CD8+ T cells sorted from blood, sampled in a trial of the OX40 agonist ivuxolimab. The receptors stem from an adult with an advanced solid tumor such as melanoma, head and neck, liver or kidney cancer.

The chain combines TRBV4-2 with TRBJ1-2; D is possibly TRBD1 (5 bases). V shed 1 base and J shed 2 bases, with 11 bases lying between them. The CDR3 contains 15 residues. Germline V lookup: CDR1 LGHNA, CDR2 YNFKEQ. The CDR3 reads CASSQGSGDNYGYTF. DNA of the CDR3: TGTGCCAGCAGCCAAGGGTCCGGGGACAACTATGGCTACACCTTC.

This chain links TRBV7-8 with TRBJ2-1; the D gene is possibly TRBD1 (6 bases). Between the trimmed V and J ends, which lost 5 bases and 3 bases, there was a span of 14 bases. Germline V lookup: CDR1 SGHVS, CDR2 FQNEAQ. The CDR3 is made up of 15 amino acids. CDR3 amino acids: CASSPIGTLYNEQFF. The CDR3 DNA is TGTGCCAGCAGCCCCATCGGGACACTCTACAATGAGCAGTTCTTC.

The chain joins TRBV11-3 to TRBJ2-5; D may be TRBD1 (6 bases). CDR3 size: 14 residues. V was trimmed by 6 bases and J by 2 bases, leaving 13 bases between them. CDR1 is SGHNT, CDR2 YENEEA, per germline. CDR3 sequence: CASSSGQIQETQYF. As DNA, the CDR3 is TGTGCCAGCAGTTCTGGACAGATACAAGAGACCCAGTACTTC.

In its sample, this clone was seen once. The V and J genes are TRBV6-4 and TRBJ2-5; D call uncertain. The CDR3 consists of 11 residues. Between the trimmed V and J ends, which lost 5 bases and 1 base, there was a span of 2 bases. Germline CDR1 MRHNA, CDR2 SNTAGT. The CDR3 spells CASSTQETQYF. CDR3 in DNA: TGTGCCAGCAGTACCCAAGAGACCCAGTACTTC.

The chain uses TRBV28 and TRBJ2-7; 9 positions match TRBD2. CDR3 length: 15 amino acids. CDR1 and CDR2 (germline): MDHEN, SYDVKM. The V segment lost 6 bases and the J segment 0 bases; nucleotides outside the gene matches: 6. CDR3 DNA sequence: TGTGCCAGCAGCCCAAGCGGGAGGCTCTCCTACGAGCAGTACTTC. Its translation is CASSPSGRLSYEQYF.

This clone was counted only a few times. The identical CDR3 is also encoded by other nucleotide sequences in the sample. V and J are TRBV7-9 and TRBJ1-2; weak D call: TRBD1 (5 bases). Trimming shortened V by 5 bases and J by 0 bases, and 10 bases separated the two germline ends. From germline, CDR1 is SEHNR and CDR2 FQNEAQ (reference sequence). The CDR3 is 14 residues long. Here the CDR3 DNA reads TGTGCCAGCAGCCAGGGAGTAGCTAACTATGGCTACACCTTC. Its translation: CASSQGVANYGYTF.

This chain uses TRBV10-3 with TRBJ2-2; the match to TRBD2 covers 11 bases. Germline assignment: CDR1 ENHRY and CDR2 SYGVKD. J gave up 8 bases and V 6 bases, and 8 bases lay outside the gene matches. CDR3 length equals 15 residues. The CDR3 region has the DNA TGTGCCATCAGGACTAGCGGGATTTTTGTTGGGGAGCTGTTTTTT. Its translation: CAIRTSGIFVGELFF.